This TCR beta chain was observed in a study of OX40 agonist ivuxolimab in advanced cancers. Study context: Three patients got partial responses; one had hepatocellular carcinoma and two had cutaneous melanoma.

The germline V gene encodes CDR1 SGHTA and CDR2 FQGNSA. V lost 3 bases to trimming and J lost 8 bases, with 19 bases between them. This CDR3 region has 16 residues. The protocol was immunoSEQ multiplex PCR, while the TCRdb copy is restricted to in-frame clones and leaves out a portion. The data hold approximately 59,000 clones, with 84% observed a single time. Sequencing was performed on CD4+ or CD8+ T cells sorted from blood, taken in a trial of the OX40 agonist ivuxolimab. The sequence derives from an adult with an advanced solid tumor such as melanoma, head and neck, liver or kidney cancer. This chain joins TRBV7-2 and TRBJ1-4; D gene ambiguous. The CDR3 DNA reads TGTGCCAGCAGCTTGGGGTTCGGAACCCTCCGGGAAAAACTGTTTTTT. Residues: CASSLGFGTLREKLFF. The whole variable domain, filled in from reference TRBV7-2 and TRBJ1-4, reads GAGVSQSPSNKVTEKGKDVELRCDPISGHTALYWYRQSLGQGLEFLIYFQGNSAPDKSGLPSDRFSAERTGGSVSTLTIQRTQQEDSAVYLCASSLGFGTLREKLFFGSGTQLSVL.